The 32 T cell receptor beta chains in this list originate from one sample, sequenced in a study of T cells after yellow fever vaccination. TCRdb ran MiXCR on the 5' RACE reads and lists one entry per CDR3 protein. Counted here are some 290,000 distinct CDR3 sequences, around 11% occurring once; the ten biggest clones make up approximately 3.3%. The sequencing here drew on CD4+ T cells sorted from PBMCs, taken 45 days after the yellow fever booster vaccination. The receptor set was obtained from a young man who received the YFV17D yellow fever vaccine.

Many counts were recorded for this clonotype. The gene calls are TRBV4-2 and TRBJ2-1, with 9 nucleotides matching TRBD1. Germline V gene sequence: CDR1 LGHNA, CDR2 YNFKEQ. The junction had 12 bases not matched to a gene; V was cut back by 4 bases and J by 11 bases. This CDR3 has 15 residues. The CDR3 bases are TGTGCCAGCAGCCCCATGGGCGAGGGACAGGGTAAGCAGTTCTTC. Encoded protein: CASSPMGEGQGKQFF.

This chain uses TRBV9 with TRBJ2-5; D might be TRBD1 or TRBD2, each matching 7 bases. Looked up from germline, CDR1 is SGDLS and CDR2 is YYNGEE. V shed 4 bases and J shed 6 bases, with 16 bases lying between them. The CDR3 loop spans 14 amino acids. Written as DNA, the CDR3 is TGTGCCAGCAGCTCAGGGGGGGGGTCCAAGACCCAGTACTTC. It encodes CASSSGGGSKTQYF.

Regarding this clonotype: The junction departs from the called germline gene at one end, perhaps through a read error. The J gene is TRBJ1-6, the V gene TRBV7-7; D may be TRBD1 (5 bases). The CDR3 extends over 16 amino acids. Germline loops: CDR1 SSHAT, CDR2 FNYEAQ (reference sequence). The CDR3, as DNA: TGTGCTAGCAGCTTAGAGTCCGCCGGGGGAAATTCACCCCTCCACTTT. Translation: CASSLESAGGNSPLHF.

V is TRBV6-5 and J is TRBJ1-1; the match to TRBD1 covers 8 bases. The CDR3 covers 13 residues. Trimming took 7 bases from V and 5 from J; bases not matched to a gene: 6. Looked up from germline, CDR1 is MNHEY and CDR2 is SVGAGI. Here the CDR3 DNA reads TGTGCCAGCACCCTCGACAGGGGAACTGAAGCTTTCTTT. Translation gives CASTLDRGTEAFF.

The V call is TRBV6-2 or TRBV6-3, the J call TRBJ1-1; 8 bases line up with TRBD1. CDR3 length: 13 amino acids. Trimming cost V 6 bases and J 4 bases; bases outside gene matches: 4. The germline V gene encodes CDR1 MNHEY and CDR2 SVGEGT. DNA of the CDR3: TGTGCCAGCAGACGACAGGGGTTCACTGAAGCTTTCTTT. This translates into CASRRQGFTEAFF.

This clonotype was detected only a few times. The rearrangement joins TRBV7-2 to TRBJ2-3; the match to TRBD2 covers 7 bases. The germline V gene encodes CDR1 SGHTA and CDR2 FQGNSA. Trimming took 3 bases from V and 2 from J; bases not matched to a gene: 5. The CDR3 runs 15 residues. DNA of the CDR3: TGTGCCAGCAGCTTTCGAGCGGGGAACACAGATACGCAGTATTTT. The encoded protein is CASSFRAGNTDTQYF.

At least ten counts were recorded for this clonotype. The V and J genes are TRBV12-3 or TRBV12-4 and TRBJ2-1; tentatively, D is TRBD1 (6 bases). The CDR3 length is 15 residues. Trimming took off 7 bases at V and 1 base at J, with 14 bases between the two ends. In nucleotides, the CDR3 is TGTGCCAGCACTACCCCCGGACAGTCCTACAATGAGCAGTTCTTC. Its translation: CASTTPGQSYNEQFF.

The J gene is TRBJ1-2, the V gene TRBV6-2 or TRBV6-3; the D gene is possibly TRBD1 (5 bases). Trimming stripped 6 bases from V and 4 bases from J, with 15 bases between. The CDR3 length is 14 residues. The V gene's germline CDR1 is MNHEY and CDR2 SVGEGT. CDR3 DNA: TGTGCCAGCAGCCAGCCTCGGGACGTCTATGGCTACACCTTC. Amino acids: CASSQPRDVYGYTF.

The chain recombines TRBV6-5 with TRBJ1-2; no firm D call. Germline CDR1 MNHEY, CDR2 SVGAGI. The CDR3 spans 15 residues. Trimming took off 0 bases at V and 3 bases at J, with 11 bases between the two ends. CDR3 in DNA: TGTGCCAGCAGTTACTCGATCGCAGCCTACTATGGCTACACCTTC. Amino acids: CASSYSIAAYYGYTF.

The V gene is TRBV6-6, the J gene TRBJ2-7, with 9 nucleotides matching TRBD1. Germline CDR1 reads MNHNY; CDR2 reads SVGAGI (reference sequence). V lost 5 bases and J lost 4; bases outside the gene matches: 9. There are 15 residues in the CDR3. The DNA for the CDR3 is TGTGCCAGCAGTCGTCTACAGGGGGCGTTTTACGAGCAGTACGTC. It yields the protein CASSRLQGAFYEQYV.

This clonotype occurred once. A much larger clone is a single base away; this may be a read error. The chain joins TRBV12-3 or TRBV12-4 to TRBJ2-3; tentatively, D is TRBD2 (6 bases). CDR3 length: 15 amino acids. V lost 2 bases and J lost 8, with 17 bases in between. The chain's CDR3 is CASSLREEQAVTQYF. CDR3 nucleotide sequence: TGTGCCAGCAGTTTAAGGGAGGAACAGGCAGTTACGCAGTATTTT.

Many counts were recorded for this clonotype. CDR3 protein: CASNSGPSTDTQYF. CDR3 DNA: TGTGCCAGCAATAGCGGGCCCAGCACAGATACGCAGTATTTT. The chain employs TRBV2 and TRBJ2-3; 7 bases are shared with TRBD2. CDR3 length: 14 amino acids. V shed 7 bases, J shed 0 bases, and the junction held 4 bases outside the gene matches. Germline V CDR1 and CDR2: SNHLY, FYNNEI. Variable domain in full (rest from reference TRBV2 and TRBJ2-3): EPEVTQTPSHQVTQMGQEVILRCVPISNHLYFYWYRQILGQKVEFLVSFYNNEISEKSEIFDDQFSVERPDGSNFTLKIRSTKLEDSAMYFCASNSGPSTDTQYFGPGTRLTVL.

The chain links TRBV12-3 or TRBV12-4 to TRBJ1-5; no definite D call. The ends were cut back, 0 bases at V and 1 base at J, with 10 bases in the middle. CDR3 size: 16 residues. DNA of the CDR3: TGTGCCAGCAGTTTAGCGCCCGGCGGGAGCAATCAGCCCCAGCATTTT. Translation: CASSLAPGGSNQPQHF.

This clonotype was picked up a small number of times. The rearrangement links TRBV11-2 to TRBJ2-2; D unresolved. The length of the CDR3 is 16 residues. Germline assignment: CDR1 SGHAT and CDR2 FQNNGV. V was clipped by 4 bases and J by 0 bases, with 12 bases between them. The DNA of the CDR3 is TGTGCCAGCAGCTCGTACACCCGTGCGAACACCGGGGAGCTGTTTTTT. Protein: CASSSYTRANTGELFF.

The chain is built from TRBV3-2 and TRBJ2-1; TRBD1, the table's D call, was not compared with the DNA. TRBV3-2 is noted as a pseudogene. This CDR3 is 15 amino acids long. The CDR3 nucleotides read TGTGCCAGCAGCCCCAAGTCGCGACAGGGTTTAGTGCAGTTCTTC. Translation: CASSPKSRQGLVQFF.

This chain uses TRBV6-2 or TRBV6-3 with TRBJ1-4; 8 nucleotides line up with TRBD1. The length of the CDR3 is 18 residues. The ends lost 4 bases at V and 2 bases at J; junction bases unmatched: 12. Germline V gene lookup returns CDR1 MNHEY and CDR2 SVGEGT. The CDR3 protein is CASSSPGTGGATNEKLFF. For the CDR3, the DNA is TGTGCCAGCAGTTCCCCTGGGACAGGAGGAGCGACTAATGAAAAACTGTTTTTT.

This chain links TRBV4-2 with TRBJ2-5; D possibly corresponds to TRBD2 (5 bases). The CDR3 has 16 residues. The germline V gene has CDR1 LGHNA and CDR2 YNFKEQ. V lost 1 base and J 1 base, leaving 13 bases between the germline ends. This chain's CDR3 is CASSQGATMVQETQYF. The DNA for the CDR3 is TGTGCCAGCAGCCAAGGGGCGACTATGGTCCAAGAGACCCAGTACTTC.

This clonotype was observed many times. The V gene is TRBV6-5, the J gene TRBJ1-5; 7 nucleotides match TRBD1. Germline lookup yields CDR1 MNHEY and CDR2 SVGAGI. CDR3 length: 13 amino acids. V lost 5 bases, J lost 5 bases, and 3 bases stayed unmatched. CDR3 DNA: TGTGCCAGCAGTCCCGGGACAGATCAGCCCCAGCATTTT. It codes for CASSPGTDQPQHF.

This clonotype came up a few times. The chain employs TRBV7-8 and TRBJ2-5, with 10 positions matching TRBD2. The CDR3 totals 14 residues. Germline V lookup: CDR1 SGHVS, CDR2 FQNEAQ. V lost 5 bases to trimming and J lost 5 bases; unmatched junction nucleotides: 5. The DNA of the CDR3 is TGTGCCAGCAGCCCCTCGGGACTAGCGGAGACCCAGTACTTC. This gives the protein CASSPSGLAETQYF.

The chain uses TRBV28 and TRBJ2-3; TRBD2 is a possible D gene (5 bases). V was cut by 7 bases and J by 3 bases, with 20 bases left in between. Germline V gene sequence: CDR1 MDHEN, CDR2 SYDVKM. The CDR3 contains 16 residues. DNA of the CDR3: TGTGCCAGCATCGATATGGACTTCGCCGAGACAGATACGCAGTATTTT. Translation: CASIDMDFAETDTQYF.

This clonotype was observed at least ten times. The J gene is TRBJ2-3, the V gene TRBV2, with D possibly being TRBD2 (5 bases). The V and J ends lost 8 bases and 1 base respectively, with 10 bases between them. Germline CDR1 reads SNHLY; CDR2 reads FYNNEI. The CDR3 extends over 13 amino acids. In nucleotides, the CDR3 is TGTGCCAGCTCATATAGCGGCACAGATACGCAGTATTTT. This gives the protein CASSYSGTDTQYF.

This clonotype was seen ten or more times. The rearrangement uses TRBV12-3 or TRBV12-4 and TRBJ2-7; 8 bases fit TRBD1. The CDR3 runs to 13 residues. J gave up 4 bases and V 3 bases, and 2 bases lay outside the gene matches. This chain's CDR3 is CASSLDRAYEQYV. DNA of the CDR3: TGTGCCAGCAGTTTGGACAGGGCATACGAGCAGTACGTC.

V and J are TRBV7-3 and TRBJ2-3, with D hard to call. The germline V gene has CDR1 SGHTA and CDR2 FQGTGA. Trimming cost V 3 bases and J 0 bases, with 13 bases left between them. The length of the CDR3 is 16 residues. CDR3 loop: CASSFTNLGSTDTQYF. The CDR3 DNA follows: TGTGCCAGCAGCTTTACAAATTTGGGTAGCACAGATACGCAGTATTTT.

The rearrangement links TRBV12-3 or TRBV12-4 to TRBJ1-6; D is unclear. The CDR3 extends over 13 amino acids. Trimming pared 6 bases from V and 10 bases from J, leaving 13 bases between. CDR3 in DNA: TGTGCCAGCAGCCCCACGGGGAGATCACCCCTCCACTTT. Its protein is CASSPTGRSPLHF.

The chain joins TRBV10-3 to TRBJ2-5, with D unclear. The CDR3 loop spans 12 amino acids. Trimming shortened V by 6 bases and J by 5 bases, and 10 bases separated the two germline ends. CDR1 ENHRY and CDR2 SYGVKD come from the germline V gene. DNA of the CDR3: TGTGCCATCAGCTTAGAAGGCGAGACCCAGTACTTC. This sequence encodes CAISLEGETQYF.

The chain recombines TRBV12-3 or TRBV12-4 with TRBJ2-1; a possible D gene is TRBD2 (5 bases). V dropped 6 bases and J dropped 13 bases, with 16 bases sitting between them. The CDR3 extends over 12 amino acids. In DNA, the CDR3 is TGTGCCAGCAGCTTAATCCTAGCTCAACAGTTCTTC. This sequence encodes CASSLILAQQFF.

This clonotype was seen repeatedly, ten times or more. V and J are TRBV12-3 or TRBV12-4 and TRBJ2-7; 12 bases match TRBD2. The V segment lost 2 bases and the J segment 1 base; nucleotides outside the gene matches: 0. The CDR3 has 15 amino acids. CDR3 sequence (DNA): TGTGCCAGCAGTTTACTAGCGGGGGGGTCCTACGAGCAGTACTTC. Residues: CASSLLAGGSYEQYF.

This clonotype was recorded many times. The chain is built from TRBV4-2 and TRBJ2-3, with 9 nucleotides matching TRBD2. The CDR3 runs to 16 residues. V dropped 1 base and J dropped 2; count of bases not matched to a gene: 4. The germline V gene has CDR1 LGHNA and CDR2 YNFKEQ. The CDR3 region has the DNA TGTGCCAGCAGCCAAGTTAGCGGGGGACCCACAGATACGCAGTATTTT. This codes for CASSQVSGGPTDTQYF.

This clonotype was counted between two and nine times. The V and J genes are TRBV6-2 or TRBV6-3 and TRBJ1-3, with D hard to call. Trimming took 5 bases from V and 1 from J, leaving 12 bases between them. CDR1 and CDR2 (germline): MNHEY, SVGEGT. CDR3 length: 15 amino acids. In nucleotides, the CDR3 is TGTGCCAGCAGTCGTGGAAAGGGATCTGGAAACACCATATATTTT. Translated: CASSRGKGSGNTIYF.

This sequence joins TRBV20-1 and TRBJ2-2; D may correspond to TRBD1 or TRBD2 (6 bases each). V was trimmed by 4 bases and J by 3 bases, leaving 12 bases between them. The germline V gene has CDR1 DFQATT and CDR2 SNEGSKA (reference sequence). The CDR3 covers 14 residues. The CDR3 region has the DNA TGCAGTGCTACCAAGGGGGGCGACACCGGGGAGCTGTTTTTT. Protein: CSATKGGDTGELFF.

This chain links TRBV12-3 or TRBV12-4 with TRBJ2-3; 12 bases are a match to TRBD2. V dropped 3 bases and J dropped 4; count of bases not matched to a gene: 5. This CDR3 comprises 16 residues. The CDR3 DNA reads as TGTGCCAGCAGTTTTTGGTCTAGCGGGGGGGCAGATACGCAGTATTTT. Translated: CASSFWSSGGADTQYF.

V is TRBV4-1 and J is TRBJ2-5; D may be TRBD1 (5 bases). Germline values: CDR1 MGHRA, CDR2 YSYEKL. The CDR3 is made up of 12 amino acids. The V end lost 3 bases, the J end lost 7 bases, and 9 bases lay between the germline ends. This CDR3 reads CASSQVGATQYF. CDR3 bases: TGCGCCAGCAGCCAGGTTGGGGCGACCCAGTACTTC.